This T cell receptor beta chain came from a study of blood T cell repertoires in COVID-19. Here immunoSEQ multiplex PCR was the method, and the copy in TCRdb shows in-frame clones only, minus some. The repertoire consists of around 190,000 clones, with about four fifths occurring once and the leading ten covering about 8.3%. The sequenced material came from peripheral blood. This sequence originates from a woman between 65 and 79 years old with COVID-19, enrolled during active disease.

The CDR3 region has the DNA TGTGCCAGCAGTATTTACAGGCGATCAGCTTCGGATACGCAGTATTTT. Protein product: CASSIYRRSASDTQYF. The chain combines TRBV28 with TRBJ2-3; weak D call: TRBD1 (5 bases). V gave up 5 bases and J gave up 6 bases, with 21 bases separating them. This CDR3 has 16 residues. Germline V gene sequence: CDR1 MDHEN, CDR2 SYDVKM.